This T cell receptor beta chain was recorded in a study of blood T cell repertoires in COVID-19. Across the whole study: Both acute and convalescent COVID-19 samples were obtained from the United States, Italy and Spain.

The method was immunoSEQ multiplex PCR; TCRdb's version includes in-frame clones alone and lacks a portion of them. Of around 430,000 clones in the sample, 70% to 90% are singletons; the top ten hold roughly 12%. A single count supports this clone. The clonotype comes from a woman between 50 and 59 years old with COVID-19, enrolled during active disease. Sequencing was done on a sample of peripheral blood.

The DNA of the CDR3 is TGTGCCAGCAGCTCCTCATCCTACCAGGCAGATACGCAGTATTTT. Translation: CASSSSSYQADTQYF. The rearrangement uses TRBV5-6 and TRBJ2-3; D uncertain. Trimming removed 3 bases at V and 4 bases at J, with 15 bases between. The germline V gene encodes CDR1 SGHDT and CDR2 YYEEEE. This CDR3 has 15 residues. The full variable domain, completed using reference TRBV5-6 and TRBJ2-3, is DAGVTQSPTHLIKTRGQQVTLRCSPKSGHDTVSWYQQALGQGPQFIFQYYEEEERQRGNFPDRFSGHQFPNYSSELNVNALLLGDSALYLCASSSSSYQADTQYFGPGTRLTVL.